Sequencing of this TCR beta chain was carried out in a study of blood T cells in healthy people across ages. Primed by a sample-barcoded 5' primer and a J-beta primer mix, a second PCR proceeded for 7 to 11 cycles. One entry per CDR3 protein results from TCRdb running MiXCR on the 5' RACE reads. The table has roughly 500,000 distinct CDR3 sequences, about 25% seen once. V shed 2 bases, J shed 6 bases, and the junction held 5 bases outside the gene matches. Germline CDR1 and CDR2: MNHEY and SVGAGI. The CDR3 length is 15 residues. Whole-study findings and limits: Total diversity from one million sequenced T cells was likely underestimated.

A few counts support this clonotype. Antigen unknown. The chain is built from TRBV6-5 and TRBJ2-3; 10 nucleotides match TRBD2. Material for sequencing was blood. This TCR derives from a woman aged 65 to 85 in good health. The CDR3 sequence is CASSYGAGGRDTQYF. For the CDR3, the DNA is TGTGCCAGCAGTTACGGAGCGGGGGGGCGGGATACGCAGTATTTT.